One and the same sample provided the 19 T cell receptor beta chains below, sequenced in a study of blood T cell repertoires in COVID-19. Profiled with immunoSEQ multiplex PCR; TCRdb holds only in-frame clones, not every one. The sample has approximately 410,000 clones; around 86% are singletons. Sequencing input: peripheral blood. The receptor source for this set is a woman aged 25 to 39 with active or convalescent COVID-19.

The chain recombines TRBV19 with TRBJ2-1; TRBD2 matches 11 bases. This CDR3 comprises 16 residues. The germline gives CDR1 LNHDA, CDR2 SQIVND (reference sequence). V lost 1 base, J lost 4 bases, and 3 bases stayed unmatched. This CDR3 is CASSIARTSGYNEQFF. The CDR3 nucleotides read TGTGCCAGTAGTATAGCCCGGACTAGCGGGTACAATGAGCAGTTCTTC.

V usage is TRBV5-1 and J usage is TRBJ1-2, with a tentative D call TRBD1 (6 bases). The CDR3 length is 15 residues. The V gene's germline CDR1 is SGHRS and CDR2 YFSETQ. Between the trimmed V and J ends, which lost 4 bases and 2 bases, there was a span of 15 bases. The CDR3 loop reads CASSEQGKRNYGYTF. The CDR3 coding sequence is TGCGCCAGCAGCGAGCAGGGGAAAAGAAACTATGGCTACACCTTC.

The V and J genes are TRBV21-1 and TRBJ2-2; TRBD2, the table's D call, was not compared with the DNA. TRBV21-1 is a pseudogene. CDR3 size: 17 residues. This CDR3 is CASTKGASGNYTGELFF. Here the CDR3 DNA reads TGTGCCAGCACCAAAGGGGCTAGCGGCAACTACACCGGGGAGCTGTTTTTT.

The chain carries TRBV5-1 and TRBJ1-2; no reliable D call. V lost 1 base and J 3 bases, leaving 10 bases between the germline ends. Germline CDR1 and CDR2: SGHRS and YFSETQ. The CDR3 sequence is 14 residues long. CDR3 DNA: TGCGCCAGCAGCTTGATACAGCCTGACTATGGCTACACCTTC. It yields the protein CASSLIQPDYGYTF.

The CDR3 protein is CASSPRWGTSASSTDTQYF. The CDR3 DNA follows: TGTGCCAGCAGCCCGAGGTGGGGGACTAGCGCCTCTAGCACAGATACGCAGTATTTT. V gene TRBV9 combines with J gene TRBJ2-3; the match to TRBD2 covers 10 bases. The CDR3 runs 19 residues. Germline V gives CDR1 SGDLS, CDR2 YYNGEE. Losses at the gene ends were 4 bases for V and 0 bases for J; bases not matched to a gene: 14.

This chain connects TRBV3-1 (or the pseudogene TRBV3-2) to TRBJ1-6; perhaps TRBD1 as D (5 bases). V dropped 1 base and J dropped 9 bases, with 10 bases sitting between them. In germline, CDR1 is LGHDT, CDR2 YNNKEL (reference sequence). CDR3 length: 14 amino acids. CDR3 sequence: CASSQAQGFSPLHF. For the CDR3, the DNA is TGTGCCAGCAGCCAAGCCCAGGGCTTTTCACCCCTCCACTTT.

The rearrangement joins TRBV5-1 to TRBJ2-3; TRBD1 agrees at 7 bases. Per germline, CDR1 SGHRS and CDR2 YFSETQ. CDR3 length equals 17 residues. Trimming removed 4 bases from V and 0 bases from J; junction bases left unmatched: 11. CDR3 region: CASSREPGQPSTDTQYF. The CDR3 region has the DNA TGCGCCAGCAGCCGTGAACCGGGACAGCCTAGCACAGATACGCAGTATTTT.

The chain employs TRBV5-6 and TRBJ1-1; 9 bases agree with TRBD1. Germline CDR1 reads SGHDT; CDR2 reads YYEEEE. CDR3 size: 15 residues. Trimming cost V 4 bases and J 1 base; bases outside gene matches: 5. The CDR3 nucleotides read TGTGCCAGCAGCCCCCGGGGACAGGGGAACACTGAAGCTTTCTTT. Its translation: CASSPRGQGNTEAFF.

The rearrangement joins TRBV18 to TRBJ1-3; no firm D call. Germline assignment: CDR1 KGHSH and CDR2 LQKENI. The CDR3 runs 15 residues. V gave up 3 bases and J gave up 1 base, with 10 bases separating them. CDR3 amino acids: CASSPEVTSGNTIYF. The CDR3 coding sequence is TGTGCCAGCTCACCCGAGGTTACTTCTGGAAACACCATATATTTT.

The chain has TRBV12-3 or TRBV12-4 and TRBJ2-2; 7 bases fit TRBD1. The trim removed 7 bases at V and 6 bases at J, leaving 5 bases unmatched. The CDR3 covers 13 residues. CDR3 sequence: CASTLDRPGELFF. The CDR3 DNA is TGTGCCAGCACGTTGGACAGGCCCGGGGAGCTGTTTTTT.

The chain links TRBV10-3 to TRBJ1-5; TRBD1 aligns across 8 bases. Germline loops: CDR1 ENHRY, CDR2 SYGVKD. The V segment lost 4 bases and the J segment 6 bases; nucleotides outside the gene matches: 8. The CDR3 consists of 15 residues. The DNA for the CDR3 is TGTGCCATCAGTGCTCCGGGACAGGCTGGTCAGCCCCAGCATTTT. Translated: CAISAPGQAGQPQHF.

The rearrangement links TRBV7-9 to TRBJ1-3; possible D gene TRBD1, 5 bases. The CDR3 sequence is 14 residues long. The germline V gene encodes CDR1 SEHNR and CDR2 FQNEAQ (reference sequence). V lost 1 base, J lost 11 bases, and 15 bases lay in between. CDR3 sequence: CASSLGGTEFAIYF. The DNA of the CDR3 is TGTGCCAGCAGCTTAGGCGGGACGGAATTCGCCATATATTTT.

This chain joins TRBV30 and TRBJ1-6; 9 positions agree with TRBD1. The CDR3 has 14 amino acids. J gave up 10 bases and V 4 bases, and 8 bases lay outside the gene matches. Germline values: CDR1 GTSNPN, CDR2 SVGIG (reference sequence). CDR3 residues: CAWIVRDRVSPLHF. CDR3 DNA sequence: TGTGCCTGGATAGTACGGGACAGGGTCTCACCCCTCCACTTT.

This clone appeared a single time. The chain recombines TRBV7-9 with TRBJ1-1; D uncertain. Germline V gene sequence: CDR1 SEHNR, CDR2 FQNEAQ (reference sequence). This CDR3 has 14 amino acids. V was shortened by 1 base and J by 3 bases, with 9 bases between the two germline ends. The CDR3 DNA is TGTGCCAGCAGCTTAGATATAGCGGACACTGAAGCTTTCTTT. Protein product: CASSLDIADTEAFF.

The table lists this clone with a count of one. The chain recombines TRBV7-9 with TRBJ2-7, with 8 bases lining up with TRBD2. The CDR3 sequence is 14 residues long. Looked up from germline, CDR1 is SEHNR and CDR2 is FQNEAQ (reference sequence). Trimming took 4 bases from V and 5 from J; bases not matched to a gene: 7. Written as DNA, the CDR3 is TGTGCCAGCAGCTCCCGGGCGGGAGGAAACGAGCAGTACTTC. Its protein is CASSSRAGGNEQYF.

The chain carries TRBV19 and TRBJ1-1; 7 bases are shared with TRBD1. The V and J ends lost 3 bases and 1 base, in that order; junction bases with no gene match: 2. The CDR3 is made up of 14 amino acids. Germline V gives CDR1 LNHDA, CDR2 SQIVND (reference sequence). For the CDR3, the DNA is TGTGCCAGTAGTATGGCAGGGGGGAACACTGAAGCTTTCTTT. As protein: CASSMAGGNTEAFF.

This clone came up a few times. The chain employs TRBV6-2 or TRBV6-3 and TRBJ2-7; 9 bases are a match to TRBD2. Germline V gene lookup returns CDR1 MNHEY and CDR2 SVGEGT. The CDR3 length is 14 residues. V lost 7 bases, J lost 2 bases, and 6 bases stayed unmatched. The CDR3 here is CASTPTSGTYEQYF. The CDR3 nucleotides read TGTGCCAGCACCCCGACTAGCGGCACCTACGAGCAGTACTTC.

A single count supports this clone. V and J are TRBV7-9 and TRBJ1-1; D remains ambiguous. The CDR3 is 13 residues long. V was pared by 1 base and J by 3 bases, with 6 bases between. Germline assignment: CDR1 SEHNR and CDR2 FQNEAQ (reference sequence). The CDR3 DNA follows: TGTGCCAGCAGCTTAGGGTCGGACACTGAAGCTTTCTTT. Its protein is CASSLGSDTEAFF.

V and J are TRBV29-1 and TRBJ1-1; the match to TRBD1 covers 7 bases. This CDR3 has 15 residues. Looked up from germline, CDR1 is SQVTM and CDR2 is ANQGSEA. V trimming: 1 base; J trimming: 5 bases; junction bases outside the gene matches: 10. The CDR3 coding sequence is TGCAGCGTTGAAGGAACAGGGGCCCCTCTGACTGAAGCTTTCTTT. Its protein product is CSVEGTGAPLTEAFF.